The TCR beta chain described here comes from a study of identical twins. Broader study findings: Twins showed weaker excess sharing in their beta out-of-frame sequences. Without tracking the same donors, conclusions rested on cross-sectional statistical analysis.

A template switching step contributed a universal primer site, while unique molecular identifiers were present in the cDNA. TCRdb reprocessed the 5' RACE reads with MiXCR, giving one entry per CDR3 protein. The sample lists 1.5 million to 2 million distinct CDR3 sequences, less than 35% seen once, with approximately 0.25% in the top ten. Concerning this clonotype itself: Its antigen is still unknown.

Donors were all healthy Caucasians. Sequencing used cord blood. The receptor was derived from a newborn girl in good health.

The CDR3 region has the DNA TGCGCCAGCAGCTTGGAGTGGAGCAATGAGCAGTTCTTC. Encoded protein: CASSLEWSNEQFF. This chain links TRBV5-1 with TRBJ2-1; D remains ambiguous. V was clipped by 0 bases and J by 6 bases, with 7 bases between them. The CDR3 loop spans 13 amino acids. CDR1 and CDR2 from the germline V gene are SGHRS and YFSETQ.